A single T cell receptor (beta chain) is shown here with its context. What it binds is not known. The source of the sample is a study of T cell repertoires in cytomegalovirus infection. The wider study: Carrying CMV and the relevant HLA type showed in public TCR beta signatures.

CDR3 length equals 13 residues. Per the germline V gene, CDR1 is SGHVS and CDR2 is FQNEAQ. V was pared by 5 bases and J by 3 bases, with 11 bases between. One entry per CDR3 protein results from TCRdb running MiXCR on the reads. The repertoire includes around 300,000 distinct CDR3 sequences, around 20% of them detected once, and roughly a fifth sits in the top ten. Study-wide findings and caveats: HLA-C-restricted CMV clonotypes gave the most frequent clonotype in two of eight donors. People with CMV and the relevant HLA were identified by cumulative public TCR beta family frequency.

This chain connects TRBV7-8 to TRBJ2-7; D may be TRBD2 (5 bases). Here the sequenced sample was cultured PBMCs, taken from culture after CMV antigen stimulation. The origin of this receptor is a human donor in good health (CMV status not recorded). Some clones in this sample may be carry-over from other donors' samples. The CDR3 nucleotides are TGTGCCAGCAGCCTCGGACTTTACTACGAGCAGTACGTC. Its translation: CASSLGLYYEQYV.